A single sample gave rise to the 30 T cell receptor beta chains below, sequenced in a study of blood T cell repertoires in COVID-19. Using immunoSEQ multiplex PCR, the repertoire was profiled, and TCRdb retains in-frame clones only, with some absent. The table records around 160,000 clones, approximately 90% of them present only once. The sequencing sample was made of peripheral blood. These receptors were obtained from a man younger than 30 with acute or convalescent COVID-19.

This rearrangement joins TRBV9 to TRBJ2-5; possibly TRBD1 for D (6 bases). CDR3 size: 15 residues. The V end was cut by 5 bases, the J end by 2 bases, with 16 bases between. Germline loops: CDR1 SGDLS, CDR2 YYNGEE. CDR3 sequence: CASSPGDRKQETQYF. In DNA form, the CDR3 reads TGTGCCAGCAGTCCGGGCGACAGGAAACAAGAGACCCAGTACTTC.

A word on this clone: The conserved phenylalanine or tryptophan normally closing the CDR3 is absent here, so this likely arose from a read error. The rearrangement links TRBV29-1 to TRBJ1-1; tentatively, D is TRBD1 (5 bases). Germline V gene data show CDR1 as SQVTM and CDR2 as ANQGSEA. The V gene lost 3 bases and the J gene lost 9 bases, with 17 bases spanning the gap. CDR3 size: 13 residues. CDR3 nucleotide sequence: TGCAGCGTTGATGCAGGGATGACAAAGAAAGCTTTCCTT. This encodes CSVDAGMTKKAFL.

The chain combines TRBV7-9 with TRBJ1-5; possibly TRBD1 for D (5 bases). The V gene lost 4 bases and the J gene lost 5 bases, with 9 bases spanning the gap. CDR1 and CDR2 (germline): SEHNR, FQNEAQ (reference sequence). The CDR3 is made up of 13 amino acids. As DNA, the CDR3 is TGTGCCAGCAGCTCCAGGGTAGATCAGCCCCAGCATTTT. As protein: CASSSRVDQPQHF.

This chain joins TRBV28 and TRBJ2-3, with TRBD2 as a possible D gene (6 bases). The ends were cut back, 5 bases at V and 0 bases at J, with 18 bases in the middle. CDR3 length: 17 residues. Germline V CDR1 and CDR2: MDHEN, SYDVKM. CDR3 sequence reads: CASSLTLGGSSTDTQYF. CDR3 nucleotides: TGTGCCAGCAGTCTAACGCTGGGAGGTAGTAGCACAGATACGCAGTATTTT.

This clone was recorded once. V and J are TRBV10-1 and TRBJ2-1; TRBD2 matches at 7 bases. V lost 4 bases and J lost 7; bases outside the gene matches: 7. In germline, CDR1 is WNHNN, CDR2 SYGVQD (reference sequence). The CDR3 runs 14 residues. The CDR3 spells CASSAGSGLNEQFF. The CDR3 DNA is TGCGCCAGCAGTGCTGGTAGCGGGCTAAATGAGCAGTTCTTC.

The rearrangement joins TRBV5-6 to TRBJ1-2; D unresolved. The CDR3 contains 14 residues. Trimming shortened V by 2 bases and J by 4 bases, and 12 bases separated the two germline ends. Germline CDR1 SGHDT, CDR2 YYEEEE. The CDR3 DNA sequence: TGTGCCAGCAGCTTAAACAGCTTCGCCTATGGCTACACCTTC. This translates into CASSLNSFAYGYTF.

V and J are TRBV5-1 and TRBJ2-7; D perhaps matches TRBD1 (5 bases). CDR1 and CDR2 from the germline V gene are SGHRS and YFSETQ. Trimming took 4 bases from V and 0 from J, leaving 8 bases between them. CDR3 length: 13 residues. CDR3 sequence (DNA): TGCGCCAGCAGCAGAACAGGCTCCTACGAGCAGTACTTC. It is translated as CASSRTGSYEQYF.

The rearrangement uses TRBV19 and TRBJ2-5; no reliable D call. V lost 7 bases and J lost 0, with 3 bases in between. Germline V gene sequence: CDR1 LNHDA, CDR2 SQIVND (reference sequence). CDR3 size: 11 residues. CDR3 sequence (DNA): TGTGCCAGTACAGACCAAGAGACCCAGTACTTC. Its translation: CASTDQETQYF.

This rearrangement joins TRBV30 to TRBJ1-2; the D gene is possibly TRBD1 (5 bases). The CDR3 consists of 14 residues. V shed 0 bases and J shed 0 bases, with 8 bases lying between them. Germline-derived CDR1 and CDR2 are GTSNPN and SVGIG (reference sequence). The CDR3 nucleotides are TGTGCCTGGAGTGTAAAGGGGCCTAACTATGGCTACACCTTC. Its translation: CAWSVKGPNYGYTF.

CDR3 bases: TGTGCCAGCAGCTTTAGGGGGCACTCTGGAAACACCATATATTTT. It encodes CASSFRGHSGNTIYF. This chain uses TRBV5-6 with TRBJ1-3, with 7 bases fitting TRBD1. The germline CDR1 and CDR2 sequences are SGHDT and YYEEEE. V dropped 2 bases and J dropped 0; count of bases not matched to a gene: 2. This CDR3 has 15 residues.

The chain employs TRBV5-4 and TRBJ2-7; 10 bases map to TRBD1. CDR3 length: 15 amino acids. V shed 4 bases, J shed 6 bases, and the junction held 10 bases outside the gene matches. Germline CDR1 SGHNT, CDR2 YYREEE (reference sequence). The CDR3 nucleotides are TGTGCCAGCAGCAGTCGACAGGGGGCAGGTATCGAGCAGTACTTC. It specifies CASSSRQGAGIEQYF.

The J gene is TRBJ2-2, the V gene TRBV7-9; a weak D match, TRBD2 (5 bases). V lost 3 bases to trimming and J lost 1 base, with 6 bases between them. Germline loops: CDR1 SEHNR, CDR2 FQNEAQ (reference sequence). The length of the CDR3 is 14 residues. The DNA of the CDR3 is TGTGCCAGCAGCTTCGGACTGAACACCGGGGAGCTGTTTTTT. Residues: CASSFGLNTGELFF.

The V and J genes are TRBV28 and TRBJ1-2; TRBD1 agrees at 8 bases. With V trimmed by 1 base and J by 1 base, 2 bases remained unmatched. Germline-derived CDR1 and CDR2 are MDHEN and SYDVKM. This CDR3 has 15 residues. The CDR3 loop is CASSLSGGFNYGYTF. Here the CDR3 DNA reads TGTGCCAGCAGTTTATCAGGGGGCTTTAACTATGGCTACACCTTC.

This sequence joins TRBV6-1 and TRBJ1-3, with D unclear. The V end was cut by 3 bases, the J end by 2 bases, with 11 bases between. Germline V gene lookup returns CDR1 MNHNS and CDR2 SASEGT. This CDR3 comprises 15 residues. The CDR3 DNA sequence: TGTGCCAGCAGTGAGACTTGGCAAACTGGAAACACCATATATTTT. Amino acids: CASSETWQTGNTIYF.

A few counts support this clone. This chain joins TRBV6-1 and TRBJ1-6; D is unclear. The CDR3 sequence is 17 residues long. V was shortened by 2 bases and J by 0 bases, with 11 bases between the two germline ends. CDR1 is MNHNS and CDR2 is SASEGT in the germline V gene. CDR3 sequence (DNA): TGTGCCAGCAGTGAAACGGACTTGAGCTCCTATAATTCACCCCTCCACTTT. Its protein is CASSETDLSSYNSPLHF.

The gene calls are TRBV19 and TRBJ1-1, with a weak D call TRBD1 (5 bases). The V and J ends lost 7 bases and 0 bases respectively, with 12 bases between them. The V gene's germline CDR1 is LNHDA and CDR2 SQIVND (reference sequence). The CDR3 sequence is 14 residues long. Written as DNA, the CDR3 is TGTGCCAGTATGAATAGGGGCCTGAACACTGAAGCTTTCTTT. The encoded protein is CASMNRGLNTEAFF.

This rearrangement joins TRBV28 to TRBJ2-7, with 9 bases identical to TRBD2. The CDR3 has 16 residues. V trimming: 6 bases; J trimming: 2 bases; junction bases outside the gene matches: 11. From germline, CDR1 is MDHEN and CDR2 SYDVKM. In nucleotides, the CDR3 is TGTGCCAGCAGCCCAATAGCGGGAGCGTCCCCCTACGAGCAGTACTTC. This gives the protein CASSPIAGASPYEQYF. Combining the CDR3 with reference TRBV28 and TRBJ2-7 gives the whole variable domain DVKVTQSSRYLVKRTGEKVFLECVQDMDHENMFWYRQDPGLGLRLIYFSYDVKMKEKGDIPEGYSVSREKKERFSLILESASTNQTSMYLCASSPIAGASPYEQYFGPGTRLTVT.

This chain's CDR3 is CASSSRTGTGANVLTF. The CDR3 DNA sequence: TGCGCCAGCAGCTCAAGGACAGGGACTGGGGCCAACGTCCTGACTTTC. The J gene is TRBJ2-6, the V gene TRBV5-1; 8 nucleotides agree with TRBD1. The CDR3 length is 16 residues. The germline CDR1 and CDR2 sequences are SGHRS and YFSETQ. The V gene end was trimmed by 3 bases and the J gene end by 2 bases; junction bases not matched to a gene: 4.

This chain uses TRBV27 with TRBJ2-6; TRBD1 agrees at 11 bases. Germline V gives CDR1 MNHEY, CDR2 SMNVEV (reference sequence). The CDR3 loop spans 17 amino acids. Trimming took 2 bases from V and 3 from J; bases not matched to a gene: 3. The DNA for the CDR3 is TGTGCCAGCAGTTTAGTGGGACAGGGGGTTGGGGCCAACGTCCTGACTTTC. Protein sequence: CASSLVGQGVGANVLTF.

The chain joins TRBV6-1 to TRBJ2-2; possible D gene TRBD1, 6 bases. In germline, CDR1 is MNHNS, CDR2 SASEGT. This CDR3 has 17 residues. V lost 4 bases to trimming and J lost 6 bases, with 21 bases between them. The CDR3 nucleotides are TGTGCCAGCAGTGGCACAGGGATAGGTGTCTTGGCCGGGGAGCTGTTTTTT. It encodes CASSGTGIGVLAGELFF.

The chain uses TRBV30 and TRBJ2-3, with 8 bases identical to TRBD2. This CDR3 contains 19 residues. Germline V lookup: CDR1 GTSNPN, CDR2 SVGIG (reference sequence). J gave up 4 bases and V 3 bases, and 21 bases lay outside the gene matches. The CDR3 sequence: CAWSRGGAGSSRGSDTQYF. For the CDR3, the DNA is TGTGCCTGGAGCCGGGGGGGGGCGGGTTCGTCCCGAGGATCAGATACGCAGTATTTT. Supplemented by reference TRBV30 and TRBJ2-3, the full variable domain reads SQTIHQWPATLVQPVGSPLSLECTVEGTSNPNLYWYRQAAGRGLQLLFYSVGIGQISSEVPQNLSASRPQDRQFILSSKKLLLSDSGFYLCAWSRGGAGSSRGSDTQYFGPGTRLTVL.

The V call is TRBV7-6, the J call TRBJ1-1; D gene ambiguous. Germline CDR1 is SGHVS and CDR2 is FNYEAQ. The CDR3 is 13 amino acids. Between the trimmed V and J ends, which lost 1 base and 5 bases, there was a span of 8 bases. Written as DNA, the CDR3 is TGTGCCAGCAGCTTAGGGCTACAGACTGAAGCTTTCTTT. Residues: CASSLGLQTEAFF.

The J gene is TRBJ2-7, the V gene TRBV19, with a tentative D call TRBD2 (6 bases). CDR1 and CDR2 (germline): LNHDA, SQIVND (reference sequence). Trimming left V 2 bases short and J 2 bases short, with 13 bases between. This CDR3 region has 15 residues. The CDR3 sequence is CASSISGTSTYEQYF. The CDR3 nucleotides are TGTGCCAGTAGTATAAGTGGGACTTCCACCTACGAGCAGTACTTC. Drawing the rest from reference TRBV19 and TRBJ2-7, the complete variable domain is DGGITQSPKYLFRKEGQNVTLSCEQNLNHDAMYWYRQDPGQGLRLIYYSQIVNDFQKGDIAEGYSVSREKKESFPLTVTSAQKNPTAFYLCASSISGTSTYEQYFGPGTRLTVT.

The chain carries TRBV19 and TRBJ2-3; D might be TRBD2 (6 bases). Germline V CDR1 and CDR2: LNHDA, SQIVND (reference sequence). CDR3 length: 16 amino acids. V gave up 4 bases and J gave up 5 bases, with 19 bases separating them. CDR3 amino acids: CASSRSRDSLGDTQYF. The CDR3 coding sequence is TGTGCCAGTAGTAGGAGCAGGGACTCTCTCGGAGATACGCAGTATTTT.

The chain carries TRBV29-1 and TRBJ1-3; TRBD1 aligns across 11 bases. This CDR3 has 19 amino acids. V trimming: 4 bases; J trimming: 0 bases; junction bases outside the gene matches: 14. Germline V gives CDR1 SQVTM, CDR2 ANQGSEA. The CDR3 region has the DNA TGCAGCGTTGCTGAATCCCGGACAGGGGGCATATACTCTGGAAACACCATATATTTT. Translating gives CSVAESRTGGIYSGNTIYF.

This clone was seen only once. CDR3 bases: TGTGCCAGCAGCTCGGGTACTGAGTCCTACGAGCAGTACTTC. Amino acid sequence: CASSSGTESYEQYF. This rearrangement joins TRBV5-4 to TRBJ2-7; D is unclear. The CDR3 runs 14 residues. The germline V gene encodes CDR1 SGHNT and CDR2 YYREEE (reference sequence). The V end was cut by 3 bases, the J end by 1 base, with 11 bases between. The variable domain in full, completed from reference TRBV5-4 and TRBJ2-7, reads ETGVTQSPTHLIKTRGQQVTLRCSSQSGHNTVSWYQQALGQGPQFIFQYYREEENGRGNFPPRFSGLQFPNYSSELNVNALELDDSALYLCASSSGTESYEQYFGPGTRLTVT.

This rearrangement joins TRBV5-1 to TRBJ1-2; D is unclear. The germline V and J ends were trimmed by 1 base and 3 bases, with 16 bases remaining between them. The germline V gene has CDR1 SGHRS and CDR2 YFSETQ. The CDR3 is 16 residues long. CDR3 residues: CASSLNWSGHYYGYTF. The CDR3 DNA reads as TGCGCCAGCAGCTTGAACTGGTCAGGCCACTACTATGGCTACACCTTC.

V usage is TRBV5-6 and J usage is TRBJ1-2; TRBD1 matches at 10 bases. CDR1 and CDR2 (germline): SGHDT, YYEEEE. The CDR3 is 15 residues long. V lost 4 bases to trimming and J lost 3 bases; unmatched junction nucleotides: 6. The CDR3 nucleotides are TGTGCCAGCAGCCGGACAGGGGGGACCGACTATGGCTACACCTTC. Translation gives CASSRTGGTDYGYTF. Looking up the rest from reference TRBV5-6 and TRBJ1-2 gives the full variable domain: DAGVTQSPTHLIKTRGQQVTLRCSPKSGHDTVSWYQQALGQGPQFIFQYYEEEERQRGNFPDRFSGHQFPNYSSELNVNALLLGDSALYLCASSRTGGTDYGYTFGSGTRLTVV.

The chain has TRBV9 and TRBJ2-7, with 8 bases fitting TRBD2. V lost 0 bases to trimming and J lost 3 bases; unmatched junction nucleotides: 5. Per germline, CDR1 SGDLS and CDR2 YYNGEE. This CDR3 is built from 15 residues. Here the CDR3 DNA reads TGTGCCAGCAGCGTAGCCCTCGGGAGGGTCTACGAGCAGTACTTC. Translation gives CASSVALGRVYEQYF.

This clone showed up just a few times. This rearrangement joins TRBV11-3 to TRBJ2-3; 8 bases agree with TRBD2. This CDR3 region has 15 residues. V shed 3 bases, J shed 0 bases, and the junction held 2 bases outside the gene matches. Germline V gene lookup returns CDR1 SGHNT and CDR2 YENEEA. CDR3 DNA sequence: TGTGCCAGCAGCTTGACTAGCGCTAGCACAGATACGCAGTATTTT. It yields the protein CASSLTSASTDTQYF.